This TCR beta chain originates from a study of OX40 agonist ivuxolimab in advanced cancers. General study results and limits: At doses 0.1 to 3.0 mg/kg, CD4+ and CD8+ clones expanded. Antigen specificity was not determined for the expanded peripheral T cells. Nonresponders, in some cases, also had low normalized T-cell clonal expansion.

Produced via immunoSEQ multiplex PCR; TCRdb's table is partial and in-frame only. The table shows fewer than 50,000 clones, with roughly nine tenths occurring only once. The CDR3 has 14 amino acids. Trimming left V 5 bases short and J 2 bases short, with 10 bases between. The germline CDR1 and CDR2 sequences are MDHEN and SYDVKM. With regard to this clone: Antigen specificity is unknown.

Sample: CD4+ or CD8+ T cells sorted from blood, taken in a trial of the OX40 agonist ivuxolimab. The sequence came from an adult with an advanced solid tumor such as melanoma, head and neck, liver or kidney cancer. The rearrangement joins TRBV28 to TRBJ1-5, with D possibly being TRBD1 (6 bases). The CDR3 nucleotides are TGTGCCAGCAGTCTCCCAGGGGGCAATCAGCCCCAGCATTTT. Residues: CASSLPGGNQPQHF.